Below are 24 T cell receptor beta chains sequenced from a single sample in a study of cytotoxic CD8 clonotypes in ibrutinib-treated CLL. TCRdb's table, derived via immunoSEQ multiplex PCR, lists solely in-frame clones and lacks some. The data contain about 140,000 clones, about 84% of them singletons. Material: PBMCs, obtained after 36 months of ibrutinib treatment. These receptors all stem from a human donor with chronic lymphocytic leukemia.

This clone was seen a single time. The rearrangement joins TRBV10-3 to TRBJ2-7; maybe TRBD1 (5 bases). This CDR3 region has 15 residues. V lost 6 bases, J lost 2 bases, and 17 bases lay in between. CDR1 is ENHRY and CDR2 is SYGVKD in the germline V gene. CDR3 DNA: TGTGCCATCAGCGGTGTCTGGACAAACCCCTACGAGCAGTACTTC. Amino acid sequence: CAISGVWTNPYEQYF.

The chain carries TRBV6-1 and TRBJ1-6; D unresolved. Trimming left V 5 bases short and J 9 bases short, with 11 bases between. Germline CDR1 MNHNS, CDR2 SASEGT. This CDR3 has 13 amino acids. The CDR3 DNA reads TGTGCCAGCAGTATAGACGGACGTTCACCCCTCCACTTT. The encoded protein is CASSIDGRSPLHF.

The V gene is TRBV7-6, the J gene TRBJ1-1; no clear D gene. Germline V gives CDR1 SGHVS, CDR2 FNYEAQ. This CDR3 comprises 18 residues. Trimming took off 5 bases at V and 1 base at J, with 23 bases between the two ends. The CDR3 region is CASSTFYGVRMTNTEAFF. CDR3 sequence (DNA): TGTGCCAGCAGCACCTTTTACGGGGTGAGAATGACGAACACTGAAGCTTTCTTT.

There are a few counts of this clone. The V and J genes are TRBV10-3 and TRBJ1-4; D ambiguous. The CDR3 is 16 amino acids. Per the germline V gene, CDR1 is ENHRY and CDR2 is SYGVKD. The V end lost 4 bases, the J end lost 3 bases, and 15 bases lay between the germline ends. The CDR3 nucleotides read TGTGCCATCAGTGGAACTGGCAGGCCTTCTAATGAAAAACTGTTTTTT. Its protein is CAISGTGRPSNEKLFF.

This chain uses TRBV15 with TRBJ2-3; tentatively, D is TRBD1 (6 bases). Germline V gene sequence: CDR1 LNHNV, CDR2 YYDKDF (reference sequence). V lost 1 base and J lost 5, with 13 bases in between. The CDR3 has 15 residues. CDR3 sequence: CATSRGDRPLDTQYF. Written as DNA, the CDR3 is TGTGCCACCAGCAGAGGAGACAGGCCTTTAGATACGCAGTATTTT.

This chain links TRBV9 with TRBJ2-7; 11 bases are shared with TRBD2. Germline loops: CDR1 SGDLS, CDR2 YYNGEE. The CDR3 is 15 residues long. Trimming took 4 bases from V and 4 from J; bases not matched to a gene: 7. The CDR3 DNA reads as TGTGCCAGCAGCCCCACGACTAGCGGGGTTTACGAGCAGTACTTC. Translated, it gives CASSPTTSGVYEQYF.

The CDR3 bases are TGTGCCAGCAGCGTAGATGCGGGGGCGTCGGGGGCTTTCTTT. It is translated as CASSVDAGASGAFF. The rearrangement uses TRBV9 and TRBJ1-1; D is possibly TRBD1 (6 bases). This CDR3 comprises 14 residues. Per the germline V gene, CDR1 is SGDLS and CDR2 is YYNGEE. The V gene lost 0 bases and the J gene lost 11 bases, with 17 bases spanning the gap.

The chain recombines TRBV7-9 with TRBJ2-1; D is unclear. The germline CDR1 and CDR2 sequences are SEHNR and FQNEAQ (reference sequence). This CDR3 comprises 14 residues. V lost 8 bases and J lost 0, with 11 bases in between. CDR3 sequence reads: CASFAWSSYNEQFF. CDR3 in DNA: TGTGCCAGCTTTGCGTGGAGCTCCTACAATGAGCAGTTCTTC.

CDR3 in amino acids: CASSQVSSPGVPQHF. The CDR3 nucleotides are TGCGCCAGCAGCCAAGTGTCCAGCCCCGGTGTGCCCCAGCATTTT. The chain employs TRBV4-1 and TRBJ1-5; D gene unclear. This CDR3 comprises 15 residues. V shed 1 base and J shed 9 bases, with 16 bases lying between them. Per the germline V gene, CDR1 is MGHRA and CDR2 is YSYEKL.

The genes are TRBV13 and TRBJ1-2; D gene ambiguous. Germline CDR1 is PRHDT and CDR2 is FYEKMQ (reference sequence). The V and J ends lost 1 base and 5 bases respectively, with 8 bases between them. The CDR3 is made up of 13 amino acids. DNA of the CDR3: TGTGCCAGCAGCTTAGACGGTGTTTATGGCTACACCTTC. As protein: CASSLDGVYGYTF.

The rearrangement uses TRBV28 and TRBJ2-1; 11 bases map to TRBD2. This CDR3 spans 19 amino acids. Trimming cost V 6 bases and J 2 bases; bases outside gene matches: 15. From germline, CDR1 is MDHEN and CDR2 SYDVKM. The CDR3 sequence is CASSSFTSGGTLTYNEQFF. CDR3 nucleotides: TGTGCCAGCAGCTCTTTTACTAGCGGGGGTACCCTTACCTACAATGAGCAGTTCTTC.

The rearrangement joins TRBV5-6 to TRBJ1-2, with 7 bases lining up with TRBD1. CDR3 length: 16 residues. J was trimmed by 1 base and V by 2 bases; bases with no gene match: 8. From germline, CDR1 is SGHDT and CDR2 YYEEEE. The CDR3 DNA is TGTGCCAGCAGCTTATCGGGACAGAACTTTAACTATGGCTACACCTTC. It encodes CASSLSGQNFNYGYTF.

The chain recombines TRBV2 with TRBJ1-4; D call uncertain. The ends were cut back, 7 bases at V and 8 bases at J, with 14 bases in the middle. The CDR3 has 13 residues. CDR1 and CDR2 from the germline V gene are SNHLY and FYNNEI. The CDR3 DNA sequence: TGTGCCAGCACGGGCAGGATTGACGAAAAACTGTTTTTT. It yields the protein CASTGRIDEKLFF.

This rearrangement joins TRBV4-1 to TRBJ1-1, with D tentatively TRBD1 (5 bases). Trimming removed 4 bases from V and 0 bases from J, with 12 bases in between. The V gene's germline CDR1 is MGHRA and CDR2 YSYEKL. CDR3 length: 15 residues. CDR3 nucleotides: TGCGCCAGCAGCCCCCAGGGACCGATGAACACTGAAGCTTTCTTT. This translates into CASSPQGPMNTEAFF.

The V and J genes are TRBV27 and TRBJ2-7; D might be TRBD1 or TRBD2, each matching 5 bases. The CDR3 runs to 13 residues. The V gene lost 8 bases and the J gene lost 2 bases, with 13 bases spanning the gap. Germline loops: CDR1 MNHEY, CDR2 SMNVEV (reference sequence). The CDR3 reads CASAELGAYEQYF. The CDR3 DNA reads as TGTGCCAGCGCTGAGTTGGGGGCCTACGAGCAGTACTTC.

V and J are TRBV7-3 and TRBJ2-1; 8 positions agree with TRBD1. The CDR3 runs to 15 residues. After removal of 5 bases from V and 6 bases from J, the junction contained 9 bases not matched to a gene. CDR1 SGHTA and CDR2 FQGTGA come from the germline V gene. In nucleotides, the CDR3 is TGTGCCAGCAGCCCGGACAGGGTGCATATCAATGAGCAGTTCTTC. The encoded protein is CASSPDRVHINEQFF.

V usage is TRBV28 and J usage is TRBJ2-7; 8 bases are shared with TRBD1. From germline, CDR1 is MDHEN and CDR2 SYDVKM. The CDR3 is 14 residues long. The trim removed 3 bases at V and 2 bases at J, leaving 3 bases unmatched. CDR3 sequence: CASSFRQGTYEQYF. The CDR3 nucleotides read TGTGCCAGCAGTTTCCGACAGGGGACCTACGAGCAGTACTTC. Full variable domain (outside the CDR3, taken from reference TRBV28 and TRBJ2-7): DVKVTQSSRYLVKRTGEKVFLECVQDMDHENMFWYRQDPGLGLRLIYFSYDVKMKEKGDIPEGYSVSREKKERFSLILESASTNQTSMYLCASSFRQGTYEQYFGPGTRLTVT.

V usage is TRBV20-1 and J usage is TRBJ2-1; 8 nucleotides match TRBD2. Germline-derived CDR1 and CDR2 are DFQATT and SNEGSKA (reference sequence). The CDR3 spans 11 residues. The V and J ends lost 3 bases and 10 bases, in that order; junction bases with no gene match: 2. CDR3: CSASIAGEQFF. The CDR3 DNA reads as TGCAGTGCTAGTATAGCGGGAGAGCAGTTCTTC.

This clone has only a few counts. This chain uses TRBV15 with TRBJ1-6; D call uncertain. Germline V gene lookup returns CDR1 LNHNV and CDR2 YYDKDF (reference sequence). With 0 bases removed from V and 7 bases from J, the gap between germline ends came to 10 bases. CDR3 size: 15 residues. The CDR3 reads CATSRDLSGNSPLHF. The CDR3 nucleotides are TGTGCCACCAGCAGAGATCTTAGCGGGAATTCACCCCTCCACTTT.

The chain couples TRBV5-6 to TRBJ2-7; the D gene is possibly TRBD2 (5 bases). V was trimmed by 2 bases and J by 4 bases, leaving 13 bases between them. Germline V gene lookup returns CDR1 SGHDT and CDR2 YYEEEE. CDR3 length: 14 residues. CDR3 region: CASSFSGSGYEQYF. The CDR3 bases are TGTGCCAGCAGCTTTTCCGGGTCGGGGTACGAGCAGTACTTC.

This clone appeared a few times. The chain combines TRBV10-1 with TRBJ2-3; D unresolved. With 0 bases removed from V and 0 bases from J, the gap between germline ends came to 10 bases. The germline V gene has CDR1 WNHNN and CDR2 SYGVQD (reference sequence). The length of the CDR3 is 16 residues. The CDR3 loop reads CASSESRAPSTDTQYF. DNA of the CDR3: TGCGCCAGCAGTGAGTCACGAGCGCCTAGCACAGATACGCAGTATTTT.

The rearrangement joins TRBV7-2 to TRBJ2-3; D not resolved. CDR1 is SGHTA and CDR2 is FQGNSA in the germline V gene. This CDR3 spans 14 amino acids. V shed 1 base and J shed 3 bases, with 8 bases lying between them. The CDR3 coding sequence is TGTGCCAGCAGCTTAGACCTGAGTACAGATACGCAGTATTTT. Translation gives CASSLDLSTDTQYF.

The gene calls are TRBV5-1 and TRBJ2-5; TRBD2 matches 9 bases. V lost 4 bases to trimming and J lost 3 bases; unmatched junction nucleotides: 1. CDR3 length equals 13 residues. In germline, CDR1 is SGHRS, CDR2 YFSETQ. CDR3 protein: CASSRLAEETQYF. The DNA of the CDR3 is TGCGCCAGCAGCCGACTAGCGGAAGAGACCCAGTACTTC.

A few counts support this clone. The rearrangement joins TRBV6-4 to TRBJ1-1; TRBD1 might be the D (5 bases). The CDR3 sequence is 14 residues long. Per the germline V gene, CDR1 is MRHNA and CDR2 is SNTAGT. The V gene lost 7 bases and the J gene lost 4 bases, with 16 bases spanning the gap. CDR3 in amino acids: CASKPGPQSTEAFF. Written as DNA, the CDR3 is TGTGCCAGCAAGCCGGGACCTCAGAGCACTGAAGCTTTCTTT.